Following are 27 T cell receptor beta chains from one sample sequenced in a study of regulatory T cells in long-lasting Graves disease. The time point is: persistent/refractory GD, antithyroid drugs over 5 years with positive TRAb. RNA isolated from PBMCs was used to make the TCR library. Construction of TCR beta libraries relied on iRepertoire HTBI primers and on Arm-PCR targeting CDR3 regions. Via MiXCR, TCRdb re-called the multiplex PCR reads, giving one row per CDR3 protein. The repertoire holds 390,000 or so distinct CDR3 sequences, about 23% seen once, with 25% to 30% in the top ten. Sample: peripheral blood mononuclear cells (PBMCs), taken when the disease was refractory, from a patient treated with antithyroid drugs. All receptors come from a woman aged 40 to 49 with Graves disease.

This clonotype has a handful of counts. The rearrangement uses TRBV12-3 or TRBV12-4 and TRBJ2-7, with D possibly matching TRBD1 (6 bases). Deletions cut 6 bases from V and 2 bases from J, with 14 bases between. The CDR3 has 14 amino acids. The CDR3 here is CASSPDRTAYEQYF. The CDR3 DNA sequence: TGTGCCAGCAGCCCCGACAGGACCGCCTACGAGCAGTACTTC.

This clonotype was counted at least ten times. This chain joins TRBV7-9 and TRBJ2-7; the D gene is possibly TRBD1 (5 bases). The V end was cut by 6 bases, the J end by 7 bases, with 22 bases between. The CDR3 covers 15 residues. Germline V gene lookup returns CDR1 SEHNR and CDR2 FQNEAQ (reference sequence). The CDR3 DNA reads TGTGCCAGCAGGGGGCTTGGAGCCCCAGATTGGGAGCAGTACTTC. This encodes CASRGLGAPDWEQYF.

The sample holds many counts of this clonotype. This chain connects TRBV28 to TRBJ2-7; possible D gene TRBD2, 6 bases. The V end lost 3 bases, the J end lost 4 bases, and 13 bases lay between the germline ends. Germline V gene lookup returns CDR1 MDHEN and CDR2 SYDVKM. The CDR3 length is 14 residues. CDR3 in DNA: TGTGCCAGCAGTTTGTTAGCGGAGGGGTACGAGCAGTACTTC. Protein sequence: CASSLLAEGYEQYF.

As concerns this clonotype: One base away lies a much larger clone, so this may be a sequencing read error. This sequence joins TRBV28 and TRBJ1-5; no clear D gene. CDR3 length: 12 residues. CDR1 is MDHEN and CDR2 is SYDVKM in the germline V gene. The CDR3, as DNA: TGTGCCAGCAGTAGGAGCAATCAGTCCCAGCATTTT. Translation gives CASSRSNQSQHF.

This chain uses TRBV3-1 with TRBJ1-4; a weak D match, TRBD1 (5 bases). V was pared by 5 bases and J by 6 bases, with 19 bases between. Germline CDR1 LGHDT, CDR2 YNNKEL (reference sequence). This CDR3 is 16 amino acids long. The CDR3 nucleotides read TGTGCCAGCAGCTTAGCTATGAAGGGGATTCATGAAAAACTGTTTTTT. Protein: CASSLAMKGIHEKLFF.

This clonotype was recorded once. This chain joins TRBV7-2 and TRBJ2-3, with D perhaps matching TRBD1 (5 bases). Trimming took 1 base from V and 10 from J, leaving 15 bases between them. Germline assignment: CDR1 SGHTA and CDR2 FQGNSA. The CDR3 consists of 14 residues. As DNA, the CDR3 is TGTGCCAGCAGCTTAGGTGGCCAACCCAGGGCGCAGTATTTT. Its translation: CASSLGGQPRAQYF.

As regards this clonotype: This may be a read error, as it is one base from a much larger clone. The gene calls are TRBV9 and TRBJ2-5; 8 nucleotides agree with TRBD2. Germline lookup yields CDR1 SGDLS and CDR2 YYNGEE. The CDR3 runs 16 residues. The DNA of the CDR3 is TGTGCCAGCAGCGCCCGACCGACTAGCGACCAAGAGGCCCAGTACTTC. This translates into CASSARPTSDQEAQYF.

This clonotype was detected ten times or more. The J gene is TRBJ1-4, the V gene TRBV28, with TRBD1 as a possible D gene (5 bases). Trimming pared 2 bases from V and 2 bases from J, leaving 12 bases between. Germline V lookup: CDR1 MDHEN, CDR2 SYDVKM. This CDR3 contains 16 residues. The CDR3 loop is CASSLDQGATNEKLFF. As DNA, the CDR3 is TGTGCCAGCAGTTTAGACCAGGGAGCGACTAATGAAAAACTGTTTTTT. The whole variable domain, filled in from reference TRBV28 and TRBJ1-4, reads DVKVTQSSRYLVKRTGEKVFLECVQDMDHENMFWYRQDPGLGLRLIYFSYDVKMKEKGDIPEGYSVSREKKERFSLILESASTNQTSMYLCASSLDQGATNEKLFFGSGTQLSVL.

This clonotype showed up many times. V and J are TRBV20-1 and TRBJ1-5; 10 nucleotides agree with TRBD1. The V gene end was trimmed by 6 bases and the J gene end by 11 bases; junction bases not matched to a gene: 16. The CDR3 contains 15 residues. Germline lookup yields CDR1 DFQATT and CDR2 SNEGSKA (reference sequence). The CDR3 coding sequence is TGCAGTGCCCCGGACGGGACAGGGGCCTCCCTGACCCAGCATTTT. Protein product: CSAPDGTGASLTQHF.

This clonotype was recorded only once. This could be a read error, since a much larger clone is one nucleotide away. This rearrangement joins TRBV6-9 to TRBJ2-7; 10 nucleotides align to TRBD2. Germline V gene sequence: CDR1 MNHGY, CDR2 SVAAGI. J lost 3 bases, V lost 3 bases, and 8 bases had no gene match. The CDR3 has 16 residues. CDR3 residues: CASSYGGTSEYYEQYF. The CDR3 coding sequence is TGTGCCAGCAGTTACGGCGGGACTAGCGAATACTACGAGCAGTACTTC.

This clonotype was seen at least ten times. The chain uses TRBV28 and TRBJ2-6, with 7 bases lining up with TRBD1. With V trimmed by 5 bases and J by 0 bases, 19 bases remained unmatched. The germline V gene has CDR1 MDHEN and CDR2 SYDVKM. The CDR3 has 21 residues. The CDR3 sequence is CASSDHTGTVLRSSGANVLTF. For the CDR3, the DNA is TGTGCCAGCAGTGACCATACAGGGACAGTCCTCCGGAGCTCTGGGGCCAACGTCCTGACTTTC. Supplemented by reference TRBV28 and TRBJ2-6, the full variable domain reads DVKVTQSSRYLVKRTGEKVFLECVQDMDHENMFWYRQDPGLGLRLIYFSYDVKMKEKGDIPEGYSVSREKKERFSLILESASTNQTSMYLCASSDHTGTVLRSSGANVLTFGAGSRLTVL.

This rearrangement joins TRBV19 to TRBJ1-3, with D possibly being TRBD1 (5 bases). Per germline, CDR1 LNHDA and CDR2 SQIVND (reference sequence). The CDR3 contains 17 residues. V lost 2 bases and J 0 bases, leaving 14 bases between the germline ends. The CDR3 loop reads CASSISGREASGNTIYF. The CDR3 DNA reads as TGTGCCAGTAGTATATCAGGCAGGGAAGCCTCTGGAAACACCATATATTTT.

This clonotype appeared a few times. V usage is TRBV7-2 and J usage is TRBJ2-5; maybe TRBD2 (5 bases). Trimming removed 5 bases at V and 5 bases at J, with 21 bases between. Germline values: CDR1 SGHTA, CDR2 FQGNSA. CDR3 length: 16 residues. The CDR3 DNA reads TGTGCCAGCAGCACCCCTGGCTGGGGAGTTGAGGAGACCCAGTACTTC. Its translation: CASSTPGWGVEETQYF.

Many counts were recorded for this clonotype. The gene calls are TRBV29-1 and TRBJ1-4, with D unclear. V was clipped by 1 base and J by 4 bases, with 7 bases between them. This CDR3 is built from 13 residues. Germline CDR1 and CDR2: SQVTM and ANQGSEA. The CDR3 DNA sequence: TGCAGCGTTGAAGTGGTTGGTAATGAAAAACTGTTTTTT. Translated: CSVEVVGNEKLFF.

The CDR3 sequence: CASNTGPYGYTF. The CDR3 coding sequence is TGTGCCAGCAACACAGGGCCCTATGGCTACACCTTC. The chain is built from TRBV12-3 or TRBV12-4 and TRBJ1-2; tentatively, D is TRBD1 (6 bases). The CDR3 length is 12 residues. V shed 7 bases and J shed 4 bases, with 10 bases lying between them.

The sample holds a few counts of this clonotype. The chain recombines TRBV9 with TRBJ2-5; no clear D gene. Trimming shortened V by 0 bases and J by 1 base, and 7 bases separated the two germline ends. Germline CDR1 is SGDLS and CDR2 is YYNGEE. This CDR3 contains 14 residues. The CDR3 here is CASSVEPSQETQYF. The CDR3 DNA is TGTGCCAGCAGCGTAGAACCGAGCCAAGAGACCCAGTACTTC.

This clonotype was observed a handful of times. This rearrangement joins TRBV4-1 to TRBJ2-7, with unresolved D. The CDR3 contains 14 residues. Germline V lookup: CDR1 MGHRA, CDR2 YSYEKL. Trimming took off 1 base at V and 2 bases at J, with 9 bases between the two ends. CDR3 residues: CASSQVSGPYEQYF. CDR3 nucleotide sequence: TGCGCCAGCAGCCAAGTGTCGGGCCCCTACGAGCAGTACTTC.

A few counts support this clonotype. The genes are TRBV28 and TRBJ2-7, with TRBD2 matching over 7 bases. This CDR3 region has 14 residues. Trimming removed 11 bases from V and 6 bases from J; junction bases left unmatched: 16. Germline-derived CDR1 and CDR2 are MDHEN and SYDVKM. CDR3: CASANPGLYREQYF. CDR3 DNA: TGTGCCTCCGCCAACCCGGGACTATATCGCGAGCAGTACTTC.

This clonotype has a count of ten or more. The chain carries TRBV20-1 and TRBJ2-7; no clear D gene. The V gene's germline CDR1 is DFQATT and CDR2 SNEGSKA (reference sequence). With 0 bases removed from V and 9 bases from J, the gap between germline ends came to 15 bases. There are 13 residues in the CDR3. The chain's CDR3 is CSARDEKVLRQYF. Written as DNA, the CDR3 is TGCAGTGCTAGAGATGAGAAGGTCTTGAGGCAGTACTTC.

The table lists this clonotype with many counts. The J gene is TRBJ1-1, the V gene TRBV7-6, with no clear D. The CDR3 extends over 16 amino acids. CDR1 is SGHVS, CDR2 FNYEAQ, per germline. The germline V and J ends were trimmed by 6 bases and 4 bases, with 21 bases remaining between them. The chain's CDR3 is CASSFGYSGIGTEAFF. CDR3 in DNA: TGTGCCAGCAGTTTTGGCTATTCAGGAATTGGCACTGAAGCTTTCTTT.

This clonotype was seen ten or more times. The chain uses TRBV20-1 and TRBJ2-7; 9 nucleotides align to TRBD2. The germline CDR1 and CDR2 sequences are DFQATT and SNEGSKA (reference sequence). This CDR3 comprises 13 residues. With 4 bases clipped from V and 3 bases from J, the junction kept 4 bases outside the gene matches. This CDR3 is CSAIAGAHYEQYF. CDR3 DNA: TGCAGTGCTATAGCGGGAGCCCACTACGAGCAGTACTTC.

This clonotype was recorded a few times. This chain links TRBV10-3 with TRBJ2-7; 7 positions agree with TRBD2. Germline V gives CDR1 ENHRY, CDR2 SYGVKD. The V segment lost 10 bases and the J segment 4 bases; nucleotides outside the gene matches: 4. The CDR3 consists of 11 residues. The CDR3 reads CATREDYEQYF. The CDR3 nucleotides read TGTGCCACCCGGGAGGATTACGAGCAGTACTTC.

This clonotype has at least ten counts. This chain joins TRBV2 and TRBJ2-7; D might be TRBD2 (6 bases). This CDR3 is built from 12 residues. V was trimmed by 8 bases and J by 2 bases, leaving 10 bases between them. The germline CDR1 and CDR2 sequences are SNHLY and FYNNEI. The CDR3 protein is CASGRPAYEQYF. CDR3 nucleotides: TGTGCCAGCGGGAGGCCAGCCTACGAGCAGTACTTC.

Only a few counts were recorded for this clonotype. Here the CDR3 DNA reads TGTGCCCGCAATTACCTGGGAAACACTGAAGCTTTCTTT. Translation gives CARNYLGNTEAFF. The V call is TRBV6-1, the J call TRBJ1-1; D unresolved. Trimming took 11 bases from V and 2 from J, leaving 15 bases between them. The CDR3 runs to 13 residues. CDR1 is MNHNS and CDR2 is SASEGT in the germline V gene.

This clonotype was found many times. CDR3 nucleotide sequence: TGCAGCGTTTGGGTCGGGGAGCTGTTTTTT. Protein sequence: CSVWVGELFF. The chain has TRBV29-1 and TRBJ2-2; D ambiguous. V gave up 5 bases and J gave up 7 bases, with 5 bases separating them. This CDR3 region has 10 residues. Germline V gene data show CDR1 as SQVTM and CDR2 as ANQGSEA.

The V gene is TRBV20-1, the J gene TRBJ2-1; the D is unclear. CDR1 is DFQATT, CDR2 SNEGSKA, per germline (reference sequence). Trimming took 5 bases from V and 6 from J, leaving 23 bases between them. CDR3 length: 16 amino acids. The CDR3: CSAQKGNSGLGNEQFF. CDR3 DNA: TGCAGTGCTCAAAAAGGGAATAGTGGATTGGGCAATGAGCAGTTCTTC.

The table lists this clonotype with a few counts. The chain employs TRBV13 and TRBJ1-6; D is unresolved. The CDR3 totals 14 residues. The V gene's germline CDR1 is PRHDT and CDR2 FYEKMQ (reference sequence). Between the trimmed V and J ends, which lost 2 bases and 9 bases, there was a span of 11 bases. CDR3 loop: CASSLKGSVSPLHF. The DNA for the CDR3 is TGTGCCAGCAGCTTAAAAGGGTCGGTTTCACCCCTCCACTTT. The complete variable domain, with remaining parts taken from reference TRBV13 and TRBJ1-6, reads AAGVIQSPRHLIKEKRETATLKCYPIPRHDTVYWYQQGPGQDPQFLISFYEKMQSDKGSIPDRFSAQQFSDYHSELNMSSLELGDSALYFCASSLKGSVSPLHFGNGTRLTVT.